This entry features one T cell receptor beta chain sequence. V was cut by 6 bases and J by 4 bases, with 12 bases left in between. This CDR3 region has 14 residues. Per the germline V gene, CDR1 is MNHEY and CDR2 is SVGAGI. These data are taken from a study of shared clonotypes between healthy human individuals. It was at deep level that the assay was run. Repertoires were generated with immunoSEQ multiplex PCR, while TCRdb's copy carries only in-frame clones and drops some. Here the sample spans around 2,100,000 clones, less than 95% being singletons. Positive CCR7 selection of CD45RO-negative cells yielded the naive CD8 cells, and terminally differentiated effector memory CD45RA+ cells were excluded.

Sequencing input: naive CD8+ T cells sorted from blood. The sequence came from a man aged 18 to 35 in good health. The chain uses TRBV6-5 and TRBJ2-2, with a possible D match to TRBD2 (6 bases). CDR3 amino acids: CASRPLTSTGELFF. CDR3 nucleotide sequence: TGTGCCAGCAGACCCTTGACTAGCACCGGGGAGCTGTTTTTT.